This TCR beta chain was sequenced during a study of human T cells and chemical hapten exposure. Each CDR3 protein is one row after TCRdb ran MiXCR on the RACE reads. The data hold about 160,000 distinct CDR3 sequences, with around 30% observed a single time. As for time point: patch test 3, about 24 weeks after DPC sensitization. Treatment noted: therapeutic diphenylcyclopropenone sensitization with weekly scalp DPC. CDR1 is MNHEY and CDR2 is SMNVEV in the germline V gene (reference sequence). This CDR3 has 14 amino acids. V was shortened by 3 bases and J by 9 bases, with 12 bases between the two germline ends.

Sequencing used whole blood, obtained in connection with sensitization to the hapten diphenylcyclopropenone (DPC). The sequence derives from a woman younger than 30 with alopecia areata. Some clones in this sample may be carry-over from other donors' samples. The gene calls are TRBV27 and TRBJ1-6; D is undetermined. CDR3 region: CASSFRQAGSPLHF. CDR3 DNA: TGTGCCAGCAGTTTCAGGCAGGCCGGTTCACCCCTCCACTTT.